The 2 T cell receptor beta chains given below trace back to one sample, sequenced in a study of siplizumab effects on memory and regulatory T cells (dated by TCRdb to the late 2010s). To prepare the library, the immunoSEQ multiplex PCR assay was applied. This immuneACCESS table, as held by TCRdb, lists in-frame sequences with V and J called but not all clones. Of the missing ones, under half trace to an unresolved V gene in checked studies; the others have no known cause. The sample table holds about 87,000 clones, of which roughly 86% were seen once. The ten biggest clones cover approximately 1.5% of the sample. The sequenced material came from Tregs sorted from blood. These receptor sequences come from a human donor in good health.

CDR3 nucleotide sequence: TGTGCCAGCAGCTTAACAGTTCAAGAGACCCAGTACTTC. Translation gives CASSLTVQETQYF. This rearrangement joins TRBV7-3 to TRBJ2-5; D gene ambiguous. V lost 0 bases, J lost 2 bases, and 4 bases lay in between. The CDR3 spans 13 residues. Germline CDR1 SGHTA, CDR2 FQGTGA.

This chain uses TRBV6-5 with TRBJ1-2; D perhaps matches TRBD1 (5 bases). CDR1 is MNHEY, CDR2 SVGAGI, per germline. This CDR3 is 14 amino acids long. The V end was cut by 10 bases, the J end by 6 bases, with 21 bases between. The CDR3 sequence: CATLDRGTINGYTF. The DNA for the CDR3 is TGTGCCACCCTGGACCGAGGGACTATAAATGGCTACACCTTC.